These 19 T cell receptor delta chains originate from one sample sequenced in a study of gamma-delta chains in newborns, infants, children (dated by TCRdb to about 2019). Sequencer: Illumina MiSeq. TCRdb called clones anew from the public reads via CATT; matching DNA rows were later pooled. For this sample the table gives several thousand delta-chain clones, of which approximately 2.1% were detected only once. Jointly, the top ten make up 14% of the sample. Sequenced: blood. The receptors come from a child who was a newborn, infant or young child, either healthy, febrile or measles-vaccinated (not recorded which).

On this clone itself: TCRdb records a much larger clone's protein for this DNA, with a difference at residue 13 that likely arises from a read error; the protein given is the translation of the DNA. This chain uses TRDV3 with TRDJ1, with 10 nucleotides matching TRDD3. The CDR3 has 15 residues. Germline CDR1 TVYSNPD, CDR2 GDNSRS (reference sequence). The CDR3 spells CALSYIGGYADKPIF. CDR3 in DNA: TGTGCCTTGTCCTACATCGGGGGATACGCCGATAAACCCATCTTT.

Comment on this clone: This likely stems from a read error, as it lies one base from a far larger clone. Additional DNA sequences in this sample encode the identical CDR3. The CDR3 is CACDTLGDTLTAQLFF. As DNA, the CDR3 is TGTGCCTGTGACACTCTGGGGGATACTTTGACAGCCCAACTCTTCTTT. The chain joins TRDV2 to TRDJ2; 11 nucleotides match TRDD3. CDR3 length: 16 residues. Germline lookup yields CDR1 GEAIGNYY and CDR2 EKD.

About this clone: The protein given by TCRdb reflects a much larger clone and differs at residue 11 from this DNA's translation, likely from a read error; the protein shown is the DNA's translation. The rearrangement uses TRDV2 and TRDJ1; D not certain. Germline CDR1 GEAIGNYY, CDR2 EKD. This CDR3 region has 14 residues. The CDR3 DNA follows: TGTGCCTGTGACACCGGAGGGAACACCGATAGACTCATCTTT. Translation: CACDTGGNTDRLIF.

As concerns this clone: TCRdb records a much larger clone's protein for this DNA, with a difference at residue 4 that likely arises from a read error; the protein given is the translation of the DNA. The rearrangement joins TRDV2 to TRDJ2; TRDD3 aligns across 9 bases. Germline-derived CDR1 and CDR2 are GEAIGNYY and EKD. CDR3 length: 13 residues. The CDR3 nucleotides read TGTGCCTGTGTCACCTGGGGGATAGCACAACTCTTCTTT. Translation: CACVTWGIAQLFF.

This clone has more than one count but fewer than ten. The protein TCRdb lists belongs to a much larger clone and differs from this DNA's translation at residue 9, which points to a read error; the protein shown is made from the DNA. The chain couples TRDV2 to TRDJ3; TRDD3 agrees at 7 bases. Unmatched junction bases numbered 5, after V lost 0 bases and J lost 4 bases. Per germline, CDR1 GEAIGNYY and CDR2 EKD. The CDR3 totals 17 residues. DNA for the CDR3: TGTGCCTGTGACACCGTACTGGGGAATTGGGACACCCGACAGATGTTTTTC. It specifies CACDTVLGNWDTRQMFF.

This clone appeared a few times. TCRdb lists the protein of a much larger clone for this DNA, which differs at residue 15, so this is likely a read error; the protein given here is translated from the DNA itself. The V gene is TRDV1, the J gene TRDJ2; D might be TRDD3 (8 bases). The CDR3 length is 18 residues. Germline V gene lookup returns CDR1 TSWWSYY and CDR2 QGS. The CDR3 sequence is CALGDFLLHWGLTARLFF. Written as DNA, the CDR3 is TGTGCTCTTGGGGATTTCCTACTTCACTGGGGGCTGACAGCACGACTCTTCTTT.

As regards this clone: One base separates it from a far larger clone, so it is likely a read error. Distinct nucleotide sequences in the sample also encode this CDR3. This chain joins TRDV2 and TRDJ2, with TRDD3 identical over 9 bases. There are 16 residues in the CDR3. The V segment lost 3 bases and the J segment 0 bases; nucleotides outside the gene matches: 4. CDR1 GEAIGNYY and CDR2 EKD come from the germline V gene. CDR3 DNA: TGTGCCTGTGACGTACTGGGGGACACTTTGACAGCACAACTCTTCTTT. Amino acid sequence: CACDVLGDTLTAQLFF.

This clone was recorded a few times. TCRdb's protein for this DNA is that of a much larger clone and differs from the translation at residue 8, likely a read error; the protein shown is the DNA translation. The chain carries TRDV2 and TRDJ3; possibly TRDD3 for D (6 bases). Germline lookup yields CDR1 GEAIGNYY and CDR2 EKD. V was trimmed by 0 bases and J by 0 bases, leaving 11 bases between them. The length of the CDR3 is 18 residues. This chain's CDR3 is CACDTWGPSSWDTRQMFF. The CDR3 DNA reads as TGTGCCTGTGACACCTGGGGGCCTAGCTCCTGGGACACCCGACAGATGTTTTTC.

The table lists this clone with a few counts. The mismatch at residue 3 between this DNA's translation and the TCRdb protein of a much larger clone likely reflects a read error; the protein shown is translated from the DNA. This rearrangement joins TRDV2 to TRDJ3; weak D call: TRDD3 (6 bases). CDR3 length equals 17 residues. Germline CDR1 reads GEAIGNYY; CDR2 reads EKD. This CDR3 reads CAYDTWDSSWDTRQMFF. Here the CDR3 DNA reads TGTGCCTATGACACCTGGGATAGCTCCTGGGACACCCGACAGATGTTTTTC.

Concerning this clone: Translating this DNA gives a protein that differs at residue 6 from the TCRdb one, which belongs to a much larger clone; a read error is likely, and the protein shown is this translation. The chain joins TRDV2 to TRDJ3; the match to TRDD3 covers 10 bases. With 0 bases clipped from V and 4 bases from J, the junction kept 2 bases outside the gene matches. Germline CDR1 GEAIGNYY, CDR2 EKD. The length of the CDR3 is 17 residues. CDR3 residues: CACDTALGDWDTRQMFF. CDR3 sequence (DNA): TGTGCCTGTGACACCGCACTGGGGGATTGGGACACCCGACAGATGTTTTTC.

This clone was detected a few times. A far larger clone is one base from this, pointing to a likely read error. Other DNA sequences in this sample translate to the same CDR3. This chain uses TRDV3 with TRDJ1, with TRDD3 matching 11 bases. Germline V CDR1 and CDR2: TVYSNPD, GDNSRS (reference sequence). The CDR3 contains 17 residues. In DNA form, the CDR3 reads TGCGCCTTTAACTCCTACGTACTGGGGGATAAAACCGATAAACTCATCTTT. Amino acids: CAFNSYVLGDKTDKLIF.

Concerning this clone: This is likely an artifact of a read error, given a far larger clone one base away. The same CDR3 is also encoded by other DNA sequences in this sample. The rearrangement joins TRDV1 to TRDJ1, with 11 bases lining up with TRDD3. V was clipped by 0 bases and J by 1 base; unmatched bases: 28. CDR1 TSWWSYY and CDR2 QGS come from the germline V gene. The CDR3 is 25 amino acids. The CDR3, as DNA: TGTGCTCTTGGGGAACTCGGACTTGGCACTCCGAAATCTAGCTGGGGGATACTCGGCACCGATAAACTCATCTTT. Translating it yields CALGELGLGTPKSSWGILGTDKLIF.

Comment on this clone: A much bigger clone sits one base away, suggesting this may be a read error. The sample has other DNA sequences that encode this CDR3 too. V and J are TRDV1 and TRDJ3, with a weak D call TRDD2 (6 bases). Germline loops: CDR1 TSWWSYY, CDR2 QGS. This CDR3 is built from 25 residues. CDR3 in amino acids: CALGNPPHPTLRLRADSWDTRQMFF. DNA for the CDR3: TGCGCTCTTGGGAACCCCCCCCATCCTACACTCCGACTGCGGGCCGACTCCTGGGACACCCGACAGATGTTTTTC.

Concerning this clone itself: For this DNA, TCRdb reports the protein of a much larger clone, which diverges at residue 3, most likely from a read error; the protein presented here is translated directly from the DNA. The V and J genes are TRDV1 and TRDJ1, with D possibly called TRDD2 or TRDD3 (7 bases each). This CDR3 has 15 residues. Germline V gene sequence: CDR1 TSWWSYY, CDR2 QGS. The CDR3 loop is CAPGGVPTYTDKLIF. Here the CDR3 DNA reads TGTGCTCCTGGGGGCGTTCCTACCTACACCGATAAACTCATCTTT.

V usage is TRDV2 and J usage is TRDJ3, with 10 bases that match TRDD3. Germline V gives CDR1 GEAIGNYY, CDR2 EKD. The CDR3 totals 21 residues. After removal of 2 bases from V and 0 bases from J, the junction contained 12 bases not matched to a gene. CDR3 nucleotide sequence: TGTGCCTGTGACAAAATACTGGGGGATCCTTCTCGCTCCTGGGACACCCGACAGATGTTTTTC. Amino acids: CACDKILGDPSRSWDTRQMFF.

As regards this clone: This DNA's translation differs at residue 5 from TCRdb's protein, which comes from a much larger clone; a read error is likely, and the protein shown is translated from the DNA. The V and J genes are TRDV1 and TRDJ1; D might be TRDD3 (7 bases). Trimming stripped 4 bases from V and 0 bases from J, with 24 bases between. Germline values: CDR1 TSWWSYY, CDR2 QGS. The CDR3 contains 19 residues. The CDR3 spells CALGGPRTSLLGYTDKLIF. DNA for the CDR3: TGTGCTCTTGGGGGACCCCGAACTTCCTTACTGGGGTACACCGATAAACTCATCTTT.

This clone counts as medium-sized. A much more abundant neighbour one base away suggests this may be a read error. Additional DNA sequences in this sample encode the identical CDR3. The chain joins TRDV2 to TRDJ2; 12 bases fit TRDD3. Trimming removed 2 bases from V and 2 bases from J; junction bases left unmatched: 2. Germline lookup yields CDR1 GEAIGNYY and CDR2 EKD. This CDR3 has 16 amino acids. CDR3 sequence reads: CACDILGDTLTAQLFF. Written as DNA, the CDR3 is TGTGCCTGTGACATACTGGGGGATACCTTGACAGCACAACTCTTCTTT.

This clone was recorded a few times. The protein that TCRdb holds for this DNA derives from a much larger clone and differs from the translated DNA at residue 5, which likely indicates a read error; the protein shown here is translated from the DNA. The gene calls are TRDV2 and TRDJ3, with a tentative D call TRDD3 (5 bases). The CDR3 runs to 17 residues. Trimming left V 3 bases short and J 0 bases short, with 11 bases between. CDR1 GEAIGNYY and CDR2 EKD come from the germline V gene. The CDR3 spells CACDRGPRSWDTRQMFF. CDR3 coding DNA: TGTGCCTGTGACCGGGGACCCCGCTCCTGGGACACCCGACAGATGTTTTTC.

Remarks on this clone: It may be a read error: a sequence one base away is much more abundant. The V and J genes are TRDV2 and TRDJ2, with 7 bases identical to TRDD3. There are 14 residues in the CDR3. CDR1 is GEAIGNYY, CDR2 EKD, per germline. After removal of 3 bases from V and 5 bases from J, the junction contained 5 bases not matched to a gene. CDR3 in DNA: TGTGCCTGTGACGTACGGGGGGATACAGCACAACTCTTCTTT. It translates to CACDVRGDTAQLFF.